Sequencing of this T cell receptor beta chain was carried out in a study of blood T cell repertoires in COVID-19. Overall study: Acute and convalescent COVID-19 specimens originated in the United States, Italy and Spain. T cells, B-cell-depleted T cells, or PBMCs provided the cDNA or gDNA that served as material.

Sequencing used immunoSEQ multiplex PCR; TCRdb keeps in-frame clones, though not all of them. The sample holds 360,000 or so clones, about 88% seen once. Germline CDR1 ENHRY, CDR2 SYGVKD. The CDR3 spans 15 residues. V shed 2 bases and J shed 4 bases, with 13 bases lying between them. Each participant's cohort was designated according to participant-reported clinical history. Among Cohort 3 donors, those recovered had two negative PCRs, clearance, or symptom resolution. The sequence was obtained from a woman between 25 and 40 years old who had recovered from COVID-19. V is TRBV10-3 and J is TRBJ2-3, with TRBD2 as a possible D gene (5 bases). The sequencing sample was made of PBMCs or T cells enriched from blood (not recorded which). Written as DNA, the CDR3 is TGTGCCATCAGTGAGGAGGGAGCCGTGGCAGATACGCAGTATTTT. It encodes CAISEEGAVADTQYF.